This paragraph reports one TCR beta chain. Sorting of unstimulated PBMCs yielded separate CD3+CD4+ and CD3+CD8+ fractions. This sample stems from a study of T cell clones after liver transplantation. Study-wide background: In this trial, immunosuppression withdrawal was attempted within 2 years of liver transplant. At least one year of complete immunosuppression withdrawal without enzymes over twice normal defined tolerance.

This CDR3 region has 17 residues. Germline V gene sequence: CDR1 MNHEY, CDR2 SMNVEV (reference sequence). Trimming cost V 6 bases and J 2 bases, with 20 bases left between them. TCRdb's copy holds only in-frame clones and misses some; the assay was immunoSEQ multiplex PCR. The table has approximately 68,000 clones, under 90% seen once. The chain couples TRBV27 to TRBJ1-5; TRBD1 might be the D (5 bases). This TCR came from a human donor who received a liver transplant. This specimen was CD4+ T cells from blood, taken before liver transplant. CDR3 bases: TGTGCCAGCAGCCTATATCCGGGGGGGAGCGGCAATCAGCCCCAGCATTTT. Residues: CASSLYPGGSGNQPQHF.